The present T cell receptor (beta chain) was sequenced within a study of PD-1 blockade in classical Hodgkin lymphoma (dated by TCRdb to 2018 to 2020). Regarding the complete study: Nivolumab dosing was 3 mg/kg intravenously every 2 weeks, continuing until either disease progression or unacceptable toxicity. A peripheral blood immune signature of response to PD-1 blockade in classical Hodgkin lymphoma was defined using TCR beta sequencing and CyTOF.

Paper-wide results and their limitations: CD4+ but not CD8+ TCR diversity rose significantly by C4D1 (p=0.0027 vs p=0.16), most apparent in complete responders (p=0.02). Among trial patients, those achieving complete response had baseline diversity similar to that of newly diagnosed patients, while diversity was significantly lower in partial responders and progressors. Lower diversity was seen in patients whose nivolumab began less than 1 year after ASCT, and these patients were left out of later analyses so that immune reconstitution would not confound the results. The study covered only a single clinical trial cohort, and the causes of the repertoire differences, possibly disease activity or prior therapy, were still not defined. Baseline TCR diversity was reported to be lower in newly diagnosed patients than in healthy donors and to be lower still in relapsed/refractory patients.

Genomic DNA was extracted with the Qiagen DNeasy kit from unsorted PBMCs and from negatively selected CD4+ and CD8+ fractions. TCR beta CDR3 regions were amplified by immunoSEQ multiplex PCR using primers annealing to V and J segments. Amplification bias was minimized using a synthetic immune receptor repertoire, and residual bias was removed computationally after sequencing. On the authors' methods: Repertoire diversity was quantified as the Shannon entropy index using custom Python scripts. The unsorted, CD4+ and CD8+ repertoires were each analyzed separately, with the exception of combined analyses, where CD4+ and CD8+ sequences were merged in silico. A clone counted as expanded when the clone's frequency after treatment rose at least 2-fold relative to C1D1, and clones undetected at baseline were given a pseudocount of 0.5. Clones with 0 or 1 copy at C1D1 were classified as singleton clones, and clones with 2 or more copies were classified as non-singleton clones. Clones expanded in unsorted samples were assigned a CD4+, CD8+ or unknown annotation through matching of protein sequences in sorted samples from the same patient. Wilcoxon tests on paired samples were used to test diversity changes from C1D1 to C4D1. TCRdb provides this immuneACCESS table in a form limited to in-frame rearrangements. Some clones are lacking; in checked studies, under half of them reflect an unresolved V gene, and why the rest are absent is not known. V and J calls and clone size are given by that table; D and trimming were obtained from the DNA. This sample lists roughly 64,000 clones; roughly nine tenths were detected once. In total, the top ten clones hold about 9.3% of the sample.

V gives up 0 bases and J gives up 3 bases, and the segment between their germline ends measures 8 bases. The CDR3 sequence holds 13 residues, the cysteine and phenylalanine included. The read is trimmed to its CDR3 DNA, 39 bases read in frame from base 1. CDR1 and CDR2, per the germline V gene (reference sequence), are GTSNPN and SVGIG. The time point label corresponds to: cycle 4 day 1 (C4D1), after more than 5 weeks of nivolumab. All trial patients had relapsed after autologous stem cell transplantation, with cohorts A, B and C differing in prior brentuximab vedotin exposure. The trial cohort comprised fewer than 65 patients with relapsed/refractory classical Hodgkin lymphoma whose best overall responses were complete response, partial response or progressive disease. Single-agent nivolumab was administered to trial patients in the multi-cohort phase II CheckMate 205 trial. An independent review committee assessed best overall response by applying the 2007 International Working Group response criteria. Trial PBMCs were collected just before the start of nivolumab (C1D1) and during therapy at cycle 2 day 1 and cycle 4 day 1. Peripheral blood was collected in 8 mL Vacutainer Cell Preparation Tubes, from which PBMCs were isolated by centrifugation and then cryopreserved.

For this clone: Its antigen is not yet known. No qualities accompany the bases; no much larger clone lies one base away.

The V and J genes are TRBV30 and TRBJ1-2, with TRBD1 as a weak D call on 5 bases. The specimen comprised peripheral blood mononuclear cells (PBMCs), sampled before the fourth cycle of nivolumab. The origin of this receptor is a human donor with classical Hodgkin lymphoma. The base sequence is TGTGCCTGGAGTGTTGGGGGGGACTATGGCTACACCTTC. Its amino acids are CAWSVGGDYGYTF.